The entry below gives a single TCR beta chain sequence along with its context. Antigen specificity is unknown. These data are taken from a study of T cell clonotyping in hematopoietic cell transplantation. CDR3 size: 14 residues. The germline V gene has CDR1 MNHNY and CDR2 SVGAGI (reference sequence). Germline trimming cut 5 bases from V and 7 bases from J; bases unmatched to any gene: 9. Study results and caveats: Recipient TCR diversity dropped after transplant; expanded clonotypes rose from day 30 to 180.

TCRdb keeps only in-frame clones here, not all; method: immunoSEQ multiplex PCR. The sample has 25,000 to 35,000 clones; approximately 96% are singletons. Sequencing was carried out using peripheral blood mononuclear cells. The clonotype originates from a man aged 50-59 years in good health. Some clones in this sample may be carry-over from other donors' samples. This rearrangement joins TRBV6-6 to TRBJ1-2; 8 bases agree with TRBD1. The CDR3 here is CASSHGAGGGGYTF. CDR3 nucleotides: TGTGCCAGCAGTCATGGGGCAGGGGGCGGTGGCTACACCTTC.